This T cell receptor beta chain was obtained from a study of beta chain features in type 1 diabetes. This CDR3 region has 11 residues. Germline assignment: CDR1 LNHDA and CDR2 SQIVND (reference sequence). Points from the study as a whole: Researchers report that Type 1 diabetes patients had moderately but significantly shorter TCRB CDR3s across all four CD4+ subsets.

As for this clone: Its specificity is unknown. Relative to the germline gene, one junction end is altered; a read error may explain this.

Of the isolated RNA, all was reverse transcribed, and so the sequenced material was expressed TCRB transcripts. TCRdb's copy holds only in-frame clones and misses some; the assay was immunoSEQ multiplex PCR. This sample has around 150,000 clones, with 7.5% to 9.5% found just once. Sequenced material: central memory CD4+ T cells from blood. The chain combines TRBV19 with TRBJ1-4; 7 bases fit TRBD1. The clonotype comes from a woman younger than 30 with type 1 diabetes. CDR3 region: CAGRTGEKLFF. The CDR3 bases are TGTGCCGGTAGGACAGGCGAAAAACTGTTTTTT.